Following are 10 T cell receptor beta chains from one sample sequenced in a study of cytomegalovirus exposure and HLA in healthy donors. Primers: 60 Vbeta forward and 13 Jbeta reverse. Sequenced by immunoSEQ multiplex PCR; TCRdb stores in-frame clones only, minus some. The top ten clones hold approximately 1.6% of a sample with tens of thousands of clones, around 76% of them seen once. Source material: PBMCs. The receptors here all came from a man aged 40-55 years in good health and CMV-seronegative.

J is TRBJ1-4 and V is TRBV14; D not resolved. CDR1 and CDR2 (germline): SGHDN, FVKESK. The CDR3 length is 12 residues. Trimming shortened V by 3 bases and J by 9 bases, and 8 bases separated the two germline ends. The CDR3 sequence is CASSHDLKKLFF. CDR3 nucleotides: TGTGCCAGCAGCCATGACTTGAAAAAACTGTTTTTT.

The chain is built from TRBV19 and TRBJ1-5; D perhaps matches TRBD1 (6 bases). Per germline, CDR1 LNHDA and CDR2 SQIVND (reference sequence). Trimming pared 4 bases from V and 2 bases from J, leaving 12 bases between. This CDR3 has 15 amino acids. CDR3 in DNA: TGTGCCAGTAGTAATACAGGGTACGGCAATCAGCCCCAGCATTTT. Its translation: CASSNTGYGNQPQHF.

This clone was detected only once. V is TRBV7-9 and J is TRBJ1-3, with 7 nucleotides matching TRBD1. Looked up from germline, CDR1 is SEHNR and CDR2 is FQNEAQ (reference sequence). The CDR3 covers 15 residues. V trimming: 1 base; J trimming: 0 bases; junction bases outside the gene matches: 0. In DNA form, the CDR3 reads TGTGCCAGCAGCTTAGGACAGGGCTCTGGAAACACCATATATTTT. Its translation is CASSLGQGSGNTIYF.

V gene TRBV14 combines with J gene TRBJ1-6; D is ambiguous. Germline V gives CDR1 SGHDN, CDR2 FVKESK. V shed 4 bases and J shed 5 bases, with 15 bases lying between them. CDR3 length: 16 amino acids. This chain's CDR3 is CASSLLPRVNNSPLHF. The CDR3 DNA sequence: TGTGCCAGCAGCCTCCTACCTCGAGTGAATAATTCACCCCTCCACTTT.

This chain links TRBV28 with TRBJ2-4, with 8 bases identical to TRBD1. Germline CDR1 and CDR2: MDHEN and SYDVKM. The CDR3 covers 17 residues. With V trimmed by 3 bases and J by 4 bases, 11 bases remained unmatched. CDR3 residues: CASSLDGSRQGKNIQYF. In DNA form, the CDR3 reads TGTGCCAGCAGTTTGGATGGTTCACGACAGGGGAAAAACATTCAGTACTTC.

J is TRBJ1-5 and V is TRBV6-5, with 8 bases lining up with TRBD1. Germline V CDR1 and CDR2: MNHEY, SVGAGI. Trimming at V came to 5 bases and at J to 4 bases, leaving 7 bases not matched to a gene. The CDR3 has 15 amino acids. CDR3 loop: CASSNGQGRNQPQHF. CDR3 bases: TGTGCCAGCAGTAACGGACAGGGACGAAATCAGCCCCAGCATTTT.

The rearrangement links TRBV6-1 to TRBJ2-7; a weak D match, TRBD1 (6 bases). The V gene lost 6 bases and the J gene lost 3 bases, with 12 bases spanning the gap. Per germline, CDR1 MNHNS and CDR2 SASEGT. CDR3 length equals 13 residues. CDR3 nucleotide sequence: TGTGCCAGCAGGGAGACACAGGGCTACGAGCAGTACTTC. Translating gives CASRETQGYEQYF.

This clone was picked up a small number of times. The chain joins TRBV18 to TRBJ2-7; 9 bases are shared with TRBD1. Germline CDR1 KGHSH, CDR2 LQKENI. V shed 3 bases and J 2 bases; nucleotides not matched to a gene: 8. The CDR3 length is 16 residues. CDR3 coding DNA: TGTGCCAGCTCACCGTCCGCGGGACAGGGAACCTACGAGCAGTACTTC. This gives the protein CASSPSAGQGTYEQYF.

The chain joins TRBV28 to TRBJ2-1; 8 nucleotides align to TRBD1. CDR1 and CDR2 from the germline V gene are MDHEN and SYDVKM. Unmatched junction bases numbered 9, after V lost 6 bases and J lost 5 bases. CDR3 length: 15 residues. This CDR3 is CASRSYQTGDNEQFF. CDR3 in DNA: TGTGCCAGCAGATCCTACCAGACAGGGGACAATGAGCAGTTCTTC. The full variable domain, completed using reference TRBV28 and TRBJ2-1, is DVKVTQSSRYLVKRTGEKVFLECVQDMDHENMFWYRQDPGLGLRLIYFSYDVKMKEKGDIPEGYSVSREKKERFSLILESASTNQTSMYLCASRSYQTGDNEQFFGPGTRLTVL.

The J gene is TRBJ2-2, the V gene TRBV11-3; a possible D gene is TRBD2 (5 bases). V gave up 1 base and J gave up 1 base, with 7 bases separating them. This CDR3 has 15 amino acids. From germline, CDR1 is SGHNT and CDR2 YENEEA. The CDR3 DNA is TGTGCCAGCAGCTTAGTACGGGGGAACACCGGGGAGCTGTTTTTT. As protein: CASSLVRGNTGELFF. Full variable domain (rest looked up from reference TRBV11-3 and TRBJ2-2): EAGVVQSPRYKIIEKKQPVAFWCNPISGHNTLYWYLQNLGQGPELLIRYENEEAVDDSQLPKDRFSAERLKGVDSTLKIQPAELGDSAVYLCASSLVRGNTGELFFGEGSRLTVL.